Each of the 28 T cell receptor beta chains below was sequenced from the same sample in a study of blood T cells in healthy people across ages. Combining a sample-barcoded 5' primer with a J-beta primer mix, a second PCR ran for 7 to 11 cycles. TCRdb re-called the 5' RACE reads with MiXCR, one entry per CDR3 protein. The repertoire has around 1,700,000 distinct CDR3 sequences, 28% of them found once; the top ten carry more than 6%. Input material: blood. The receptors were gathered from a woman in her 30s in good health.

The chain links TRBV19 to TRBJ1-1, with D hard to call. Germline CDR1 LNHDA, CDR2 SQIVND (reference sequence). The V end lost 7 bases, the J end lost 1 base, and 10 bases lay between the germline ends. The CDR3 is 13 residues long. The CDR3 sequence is CASIARPNTEAFF. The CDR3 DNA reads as TGTGCCAGTATTGCAAGACCGAACACTGAAGCTTTCTTT.

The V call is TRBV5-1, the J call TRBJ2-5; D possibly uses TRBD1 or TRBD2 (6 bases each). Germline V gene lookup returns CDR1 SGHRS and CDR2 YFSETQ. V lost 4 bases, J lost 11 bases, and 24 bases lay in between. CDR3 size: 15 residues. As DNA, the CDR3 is TGCGCCAGCAGCAGCTCCGGGACATCCTCGGGGGAGCAGTACTTC. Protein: CASSSSGTSSGEQYF.

The CDR3 nucleotides read TGTGCCAGCTCACCACGGAGTAGCAGCCCTAGCACAGATACGCAGTATTTT. This encodes CASSPRSSSPSTDTQYF. The chain combines TRBV18 with TRBJ2-3; D uncertain. The CDR3 runs to 17 residues. CDR1 and CDR2 (germline): KGHSH, LQKENI. V was clipped by 1 base and J by 0 bases, with 14 bases between them.

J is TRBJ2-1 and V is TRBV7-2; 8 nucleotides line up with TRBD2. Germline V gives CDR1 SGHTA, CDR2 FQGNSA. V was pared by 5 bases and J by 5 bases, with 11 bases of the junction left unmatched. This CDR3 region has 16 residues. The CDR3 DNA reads TGTGCCAGCAGCCCCCCCGGGACTAGTATCCACAATGAGCAGTTCTTC. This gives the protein CASSPPGTSIHNEQFF.

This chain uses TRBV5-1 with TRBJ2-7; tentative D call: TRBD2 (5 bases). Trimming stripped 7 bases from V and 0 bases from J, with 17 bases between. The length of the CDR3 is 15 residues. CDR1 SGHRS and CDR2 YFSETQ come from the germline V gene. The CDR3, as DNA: TGCGCCAGCCAGCTGTGGGCGGGCACCTCCTACGAGCAGTACTTC. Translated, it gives CASQLWAGTSYEQYF.

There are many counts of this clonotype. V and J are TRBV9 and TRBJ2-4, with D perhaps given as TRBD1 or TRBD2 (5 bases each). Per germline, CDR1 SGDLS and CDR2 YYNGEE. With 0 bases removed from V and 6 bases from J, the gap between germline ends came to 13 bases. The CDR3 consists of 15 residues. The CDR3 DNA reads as TGTGCCAGCAGCGTAGAACAGGACTCTAGAAACATTCAGTACTTC. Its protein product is CASSVEQDSRNIQYF.

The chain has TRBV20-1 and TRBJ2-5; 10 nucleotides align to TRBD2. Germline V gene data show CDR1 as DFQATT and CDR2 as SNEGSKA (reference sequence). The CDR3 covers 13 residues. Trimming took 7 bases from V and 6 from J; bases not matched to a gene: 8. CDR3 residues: CSVSGGPAKTQYF. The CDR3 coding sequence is TGCAGTGTTAGCGGGGGGCCCGCCAAGACCCAGTACTTC.

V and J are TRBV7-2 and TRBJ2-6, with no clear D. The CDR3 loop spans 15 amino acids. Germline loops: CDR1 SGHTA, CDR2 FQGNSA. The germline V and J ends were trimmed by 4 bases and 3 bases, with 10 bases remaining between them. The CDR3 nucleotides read TGTGCCAGCAGCTCCCGGGTGGGTGGGGCCAACGTCCTGACTTTC. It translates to CASSSRVGGANVLTF. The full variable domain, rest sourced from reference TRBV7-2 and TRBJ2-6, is GAGVSQSPSNKVTEKGKDVELRCDPISGHTALYWYRQSLGQGLEFLIYFQGNSAPDKSGLPSDRFSAERTGGSVSTLTIQRTQQEDSAVYLCASSSRVGGANVLTFGAGSRLTVL.

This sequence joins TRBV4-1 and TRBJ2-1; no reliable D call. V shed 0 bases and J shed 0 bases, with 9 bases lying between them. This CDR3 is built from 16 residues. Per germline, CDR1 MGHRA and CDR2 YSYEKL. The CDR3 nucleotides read TGCGCCAGCAGCCAAGATTCAACAGACTCCTACAATGAGCAGTTCTTC. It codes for CASSQDSTDSYNEQFF.

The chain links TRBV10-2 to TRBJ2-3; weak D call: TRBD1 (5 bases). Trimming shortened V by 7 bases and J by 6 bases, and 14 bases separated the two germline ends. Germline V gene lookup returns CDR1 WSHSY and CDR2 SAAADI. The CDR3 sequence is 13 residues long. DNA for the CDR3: TGCGCCAGCACGGACGTTGGGGCGGATACGCAGTATTTT. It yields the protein CASTDVGADTQYF.

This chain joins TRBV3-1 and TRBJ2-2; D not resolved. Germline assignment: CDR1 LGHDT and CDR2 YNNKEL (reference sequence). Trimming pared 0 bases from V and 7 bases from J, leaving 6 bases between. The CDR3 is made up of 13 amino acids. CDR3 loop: CASSQEWGGELFF. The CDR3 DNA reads TGTGCCAGCAGCCAAGAGTGGGGCGGGGAGCTGTTTTTT. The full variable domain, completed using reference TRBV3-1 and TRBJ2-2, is DTAVSQTPKYLVTQMGNDKSIKCEQNLGHDTMYWYKQDSKKFLKIMFSYNNKELIINETVPNRFSPKSPDKAHLNLHINSLELGDSAVYFCASSQEWGGELFFGEGSRLTVL.

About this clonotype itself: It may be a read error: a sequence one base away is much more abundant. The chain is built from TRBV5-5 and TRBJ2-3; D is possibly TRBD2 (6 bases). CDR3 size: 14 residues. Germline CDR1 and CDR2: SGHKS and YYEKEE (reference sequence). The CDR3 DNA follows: TGTACCAGCAGCCCGTCCCCGGGGGCAGATACGCAGTATTTT. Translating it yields CTSSPSPGADTQYF.

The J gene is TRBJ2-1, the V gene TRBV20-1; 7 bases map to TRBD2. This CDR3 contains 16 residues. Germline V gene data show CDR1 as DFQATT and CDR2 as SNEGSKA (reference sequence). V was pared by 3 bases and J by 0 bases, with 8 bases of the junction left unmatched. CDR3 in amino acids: CSARETSLSSYNEQFF. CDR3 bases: TGCAGTGCTAGGGAGACTAGCCTAAGCTCCTACAATGAGCAGTTCTTC.

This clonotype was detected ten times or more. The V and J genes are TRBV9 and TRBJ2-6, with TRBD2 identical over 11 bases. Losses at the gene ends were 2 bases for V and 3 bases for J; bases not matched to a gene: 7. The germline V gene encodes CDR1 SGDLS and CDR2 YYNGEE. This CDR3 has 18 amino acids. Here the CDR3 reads CASSVTLAGENGANVLTF. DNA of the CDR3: TGTGCCAGCAGCGTTACACTAGCGGGAGAGAATGGGGCCAACGTCCTGACTTTC.

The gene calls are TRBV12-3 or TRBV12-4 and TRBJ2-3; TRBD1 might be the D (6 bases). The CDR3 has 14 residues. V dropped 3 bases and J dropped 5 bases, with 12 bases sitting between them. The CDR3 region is CASSFGGWGDTQYF. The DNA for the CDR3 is TGTGCCAGCAGTTTTGGGGGCTGGGGAGATACGCAGTATTTT.

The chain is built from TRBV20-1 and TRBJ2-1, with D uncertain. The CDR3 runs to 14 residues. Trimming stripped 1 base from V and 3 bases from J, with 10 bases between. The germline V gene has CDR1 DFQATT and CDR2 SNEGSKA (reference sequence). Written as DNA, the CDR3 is TGCAGTGCTAGAGTTCCCTGCGGCTACAATGAGCAGTTCTTC. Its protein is CSARVPCGYNEQFF.

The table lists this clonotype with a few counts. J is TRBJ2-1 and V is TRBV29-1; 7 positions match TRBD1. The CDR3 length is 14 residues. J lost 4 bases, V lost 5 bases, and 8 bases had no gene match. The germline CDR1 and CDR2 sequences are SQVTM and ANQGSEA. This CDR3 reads CSVTDRSKYNEQFF. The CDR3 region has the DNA TGCAGCGTTACGGACAGGTCCAAGTACAATGAGCAGTTCTTC.

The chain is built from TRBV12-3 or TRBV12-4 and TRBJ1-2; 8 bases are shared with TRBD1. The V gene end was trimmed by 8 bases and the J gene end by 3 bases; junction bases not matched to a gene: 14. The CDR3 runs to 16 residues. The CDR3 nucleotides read TGTGCCAGCGGTCAGGACAGGGTAGGGCCCGACTATGGCTACACCTTC. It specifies CASGQDRVGPDYGYTF.

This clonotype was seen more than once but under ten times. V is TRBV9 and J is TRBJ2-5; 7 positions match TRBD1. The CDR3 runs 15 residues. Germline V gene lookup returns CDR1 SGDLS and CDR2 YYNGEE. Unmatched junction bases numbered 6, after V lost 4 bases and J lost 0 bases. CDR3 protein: CASSLRGQHQETQYF. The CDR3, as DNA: TGTGCCAGCAGCCTCCGGGGACAGCACCAAGAGACCCAGTACTTC.

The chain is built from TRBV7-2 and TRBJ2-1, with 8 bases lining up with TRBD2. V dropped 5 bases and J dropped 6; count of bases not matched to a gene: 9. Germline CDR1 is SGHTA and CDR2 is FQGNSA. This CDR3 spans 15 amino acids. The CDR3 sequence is CASSRRLARPNEQFF. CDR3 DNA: TGTGCCAGCAGCAGACGACTAGCGAGGCCCAATGAGCAGTTCTTC.

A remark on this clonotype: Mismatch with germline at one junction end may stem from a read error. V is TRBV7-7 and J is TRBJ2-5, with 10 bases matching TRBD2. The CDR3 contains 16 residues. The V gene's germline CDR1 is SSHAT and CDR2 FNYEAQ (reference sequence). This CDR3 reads CASSPGTSVTQETQYF. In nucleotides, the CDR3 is TGTGCTAGCAGTCCAGGGACTAGCGTCACCCAAGAGACCCAGTACTTC.

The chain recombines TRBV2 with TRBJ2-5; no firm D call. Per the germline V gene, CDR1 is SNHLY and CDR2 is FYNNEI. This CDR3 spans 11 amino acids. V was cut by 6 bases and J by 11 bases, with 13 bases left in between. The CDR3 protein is CASRTTAKQYF. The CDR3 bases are TGTGCCAGCAGAACCACGGCCAAGCAGTACTTC.

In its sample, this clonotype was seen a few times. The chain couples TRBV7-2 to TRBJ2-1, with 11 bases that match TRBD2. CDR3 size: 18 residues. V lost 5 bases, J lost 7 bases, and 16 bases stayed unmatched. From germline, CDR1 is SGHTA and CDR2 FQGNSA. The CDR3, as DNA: TGTGCCAGCAGCCCCCGTAGGATTAGCGGGAGGGCCGGGAATGAGCAGTTCTTC. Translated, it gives CASSPRRISGRAGNEQFF.

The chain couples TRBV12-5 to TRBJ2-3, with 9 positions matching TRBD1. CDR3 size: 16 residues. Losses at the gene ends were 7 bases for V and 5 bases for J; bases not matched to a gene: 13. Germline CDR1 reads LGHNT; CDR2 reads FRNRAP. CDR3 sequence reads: CASAIPPDRGGDTQYF. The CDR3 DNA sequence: TGTGCTAGTGCCATCCCGCCGGACAGGGGAGGAGATACGCAGTATTTT.

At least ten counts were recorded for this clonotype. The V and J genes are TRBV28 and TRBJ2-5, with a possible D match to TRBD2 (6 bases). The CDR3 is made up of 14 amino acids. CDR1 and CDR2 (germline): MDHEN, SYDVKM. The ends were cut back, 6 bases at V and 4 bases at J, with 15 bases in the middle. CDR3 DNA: TGTGCCAGCAGCTCCCCCGGGGGTGGAGAGACCCAGTACTTC. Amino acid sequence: CASSSPGGGETQYF.

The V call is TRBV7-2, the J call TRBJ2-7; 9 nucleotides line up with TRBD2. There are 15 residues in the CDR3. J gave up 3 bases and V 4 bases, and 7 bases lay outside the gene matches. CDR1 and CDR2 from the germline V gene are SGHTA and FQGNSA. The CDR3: CASSSHAGGIYEQYF. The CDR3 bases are TGTGCCAGCAGCTCCCACGCGGGAGGGATCTACGAGCAGTACTTC.

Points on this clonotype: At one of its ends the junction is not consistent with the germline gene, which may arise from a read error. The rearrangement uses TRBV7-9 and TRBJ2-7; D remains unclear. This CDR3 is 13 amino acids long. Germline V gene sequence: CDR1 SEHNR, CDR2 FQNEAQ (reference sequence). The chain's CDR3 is CTSSLEDSVEQYF. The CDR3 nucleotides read TGTACCAGCAGCTTAGAAGATTCTGTCGAGCAGTACTTC.

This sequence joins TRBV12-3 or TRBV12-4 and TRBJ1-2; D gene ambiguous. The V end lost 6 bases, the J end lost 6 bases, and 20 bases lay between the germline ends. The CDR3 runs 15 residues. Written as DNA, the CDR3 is TGTGCCAGCAGAACGATAGGGTCCCTCCAGGATGGCTACACCTTC. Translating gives CASRTIGSLQDGYTF.